These 26 T cell receptor beta chains share one sample of origin, sequenced in a study of T-cell memory formation after mild COVID-19. TCRdb fed the 5' RACE reads into MiXCR, producing one record per CDR3 protein. The sample consists of 550,000 to 600,000 distinct CDR3 sequences, 15% to 20% of them appearing once. The material sequenced was PBMCs or a T cell subset sorted from them (not recorded which). Receptor source: an adult woman who had mild COVID-19 (a few samples of this study predate the infection). Cell type and time point are not known.

This clonotype was seen only a few times. The chain couples TRBV7-8 to TRBJ1-4, with D possibly being TRBD1 (5 bases). Trimming pared 1 base from V and 2 bases from J, leaving 23 bases between. Germline V gene sequence: CDR1 SGHVS, CDR2 FQNEAQ. There are 20 residues in the CDR3. CDR3 sequence: CASSLVLTATVGSTNEKLFF. The CDR3 DNA follows: TGTGCCAGCAGCTTAGTCCTCACGGCGACAGTGGGTTCGACTAATGAAAAACTGTTTTTT.

This clonotype was detected a few times. V and J are TRBV18 and TRBJ2-5; possible D gene TRBD2, 5 bases. The V end was cut by 2 bases, the J end by 1 base, with 11 bases between. The CDR3 covers 15 residues. The germline CDR1 and CDR2 sequences are KGHSH and LQKENI. CDR3: CASSPRAGLQETQYF. CDR3 coding DNA: TGTGCCAGCTCACCAAGGGCGGGCCTCCAAGAGACCCAGTACTTC.

The chain links TRBV2 to TRBJ2-7; D unclear. V shed 5 bases and J shed 4 bases, with 9 bases lying between them. CDR1 and CDR2 from the germline V gene are SNHLY and FYNNEI. This CDR3 has 12 amino acids. This CDR3 reads CASSSQAYEQYF. The CDR3, as DNA: TGTGCCAGCAGTTCCCAAGCTTACGAGCAGTACTTC.

This clonotype has just a few counts. The CDR3 protein is CASSLGPGGPKDTQYF. CDR3 coding DNA: TGTGCCAGCAGCTTGGGACCGGGGGGGCCTAAAGATACGCAGTATTTT. V is TRBV5-4 and J is TRBJ2-3, with 8 bases that match TRBD2. The CDR3 covers 16 residues. Germline CDR1 SGHNT, CDR2 YYREEE (reference sequence). V lost 0 bases, J lost 5 bases, and 8 bases stayed unmatched.

The genes are TRBV15 and TRBJ2-1; 14 nucleotides agree with TRBD2. CDR1 is LNHNV and CDR2 is YYDKDF in the germline V gene (reference sequence). V trimming: 1 base; J trimming: 4 bases; junction bases outside the gene matches: 6. This CDR3 spans 18 amino acids. The CDR3 nucleotides are TGTGCCACCAGCAGAGGGGGGACTAGCGGGGGCCATTACAATGAGCAGTTCTTC. It yields the protein CATSRGGTSGGHYNEQFF. The variable domain in full, completed from reference TRBV15 and TRBJ2-1, reads DAMVIQNPRYQVTQFGKPVTLSCSQTLNHNVMYWYQQKSSQAPKLLFHYYDKDFNNEADTPDNFQSRRPNTSFCFLDIRSPGLGDTAMYLCATSRGGTSGGHYNEQFFGPGTRLTVL.

The gene calls are TRBV12-3 or TRBV12-4 and TRBJ2-7; TRBD2 matches at 10 bases. V lost 3 bases to trimming and J lost 5 bases; unmatched junction nucleotides: 4. The CDR3 sequence is 14 residues long. This chain's CDR3 is CASSFIAGGNEQYF. CDR3 nucleotide sequence: TGTGCCAGCAGTTTTATAGCGGGAGGAAACGAGCAGTACTTC.

V gene TRBV7-9 combines with J gene TRBJ2-7, with D possibly TRBD1 on 6 matching bases. This CDR3 has 16 amino acids. Germline loops: CDR1 SEHNR, CDR2 FQNEAQ (reference sequence). V dropped 3 bases and J dropped 4 bases, with 19 bases sitting between them. The CDR3 sequence: CASSFFLSDRGYEQYF. CDR3 nucleotide sequence: TGTGCCAGCAGCTTTTTTTTATCGGACAGAGGGTACGAGCAGTACTTC.

This clonotype was found many times. The CDR3 DNA is TGCGCCAGCAGCTACTACGGGAACACCGGGGAGCTGTTTTTT. Translating it yields CASSYYGNTGELFF. The chain has TRBV5-1 and TRBJ2-2; D not resolved. The CDR3 is 14 residues long. Germline CDR1 SGHRS, CDR2 YFSETQ. The germline V and J ends were trimmed by 3 bases and 1 base, with 7 bases remaining between them.

This clonotype was recorded a few times. The chain is built from TRBV6-6 and TRBJ1-2; D is uncertain. Germline V CDR1 and CDR2: MNHNY, SVGAGI (reference sequence). The germline V and J ends were trimmed by 2 bases and 0 bases, with 7 bases remaining between them. The CDR3 is 14 residues long. This CDR3 is CASSYQTANYGYTF. CDR3 nucleotides: TGTGCCAGCAGTTACCAGACGGCTAACTATGGCTACACCTTC.

This chain connects TRBV6-1 to TRBJ1-3; D remains ambiguous. With 6 bases removed from V and 0 bases from J, the gap between germline ends came to 12 bases. The CDR3 runs to 15 residues. CDR1 is MNHNS and CDR2 is SASEGT in the germline V gene. CDR3: CASRDRGVSGNTIYF. DNA of the CDR3: TGTGCCAGCAGGGACCGTGGGGTCTCTGGAAACACCATATATTTT.

The chain carries TRBV3-1 and TRBJ1-6, with D uncertain. This CDR3 has 14 residues. Germline assignment: CDR1 LGHDT and CDR2 YNNKEL (reference sequence). V lost 4 bases and J 7 bases, leaving 11 bases between the germline ends. The CDR3 protein is CASSRRSGNSPLHF. Written as DNA, the CDR3 is TGTGCCAGCAGCCGTCGGTCGGGCAATTCACCCCTCCACTTT.

This clonotype was counted only a few times. The chain links TRBV28 to TRBJ2-3; possibly TRBD2 for D (5 bases). CDR1 and CDR2 from the germline V gene are MDHEN and SYDVKM. This CDR3 comprises 11 residues. The V gene lost 8 bases and the J gene lost 6 bases, with 9 bases spanning the gap. CDR3 region: CASGLVDTQYF. The CDR3 nucleotides read TGTGCCAGCGGACTGGTGGATACGCAGTATTTT.

This clonotype was observed a few times. The chain has TRBV30 and TRBJ2-1, with TRBD2 matching over 12 bases. Losses at the gene ends were 4 bases for V and 2 bases for J; bases not matched to a gene: 3. CDR3 length: 15 amino acids. Germline values: CDR1 GTSNPN, CDR2 SVGIG (reference sequence). The CDR3 reads CAWTRLAGAYNEQFF. The CDR3 DNA is TGTGCCTGGACCAGACTAGCGGGAGCCTACAATGAGCAGTTCTTC. The entire variable domain, with the rest obtained from reference TRBV30 and TRBJ2-1, is as follows: SQTIHQWPATLVQPVGSPLSLECTVEGTSNPNLYWYRQAAGRGLQLLFYSVGIGQISSEVPQNLSASRPQDRQFILSSKKLLLSDSGFYLCAWTRLAGAYNEQFFGPGTRLTVL.

The genes are TRBV20-1 and TRBJ2-5; D is unclear. Trimming left V 5 bases short and J 1 base short, with 5 bases between. The CDR3 spans 11 residues. Germline CDR1 reads DFQATT; CDR2 reads SNEGSKA (reference sequence). Here the CDR3 DNA reads TGCAGTGCTCACTCCCAAGAGACCCAGTACTTC. Protein product: CSAHSQETQYF.

The table lists this clonotype with a few counts. The genes are TRBV20-1 and TRBJ1-1, with D possibly being TRBD1 (5 bases). From germline, CDR1 is DFQATT and CDR2 SNEGSKA (reference sequence). The CDR3 length is 14 residues. V shed 4 bases and J shed 0 bases, with 12 bases lying between them. The CDR3 is CSAKTGTVNTEAFF. The CDR3 nucleotides read TGCAGTGCTAAAACCGGGACTGTGAACACTGAAGCTTTCTTT.

The genes are TRBV3-1 and TRBJ1-2; TRBD1 is a possible D gene (6 bases). V lost 1 base and J 8 bases, leaving 14 bases between the germline ends. In germline, CDR1 is LGHDT, CDR2 YNNKEL (reference sequence). CDR3 length equals 14 residues. This CDR3 reads CASSQVQGLEGYTF. DNA of the CDR3: TGTGCCAGCAGCCAAGTCCAGGGGCTGGAAGGCTACACCTTC. Full variable domain (outside the CDR3, taken from reference TRBV3-1 and TRBJ1-2): DTAVSQTPKYLVTQMGNDKSIKCEQNLGHDTMYWYKQDSKKFLKIMFSYNNKELIINETVPNRFSPKSPDKAHLNLHINSLELGDSAVYFCASSQVQGLEGYTFGSGTRLTVV.

The chain carries TRBV7-9 and TRBJ1-1; D perhaps matches TRBD1 (6 bases). This CDR3 spans 15 amino acids. Germline V lookup: CDR1 SEHNR, CDR2 FQNEAQ (reference sequence). V lost 5 bases and J 1 base, leaving 14 bases between the germline ends. CDR3 coding DNA: TGTGCCAGCAGCCCTCGACAGGCGACGAACACTGAAGCTTTCTTT. This translates into CASSPRQATNTEAFF.

V usage is TRBV4-2 and J usage is TRBJ1-3; possible D gene TRBD1, 6 bases. The V and J ends lost 2 bases and 4 bases respectively, with 12 bases between them. CDR1 LGHNA and CDR2 YNFKEQ come from the germline V gene. The CDR3 is 15 residues long. The CDR3 region has the DNA TGTGCCAGCAGCCAACCGGGACACCGCGGAAACACCATATATTTT. Residues: CASSQPGHRGNTIYF.

The rearrangement uses TRBV5-1 and TRBJ2-2, with TRBD2 identical over 12 bases. After removal of 1 base from V and 0 bases from J, the junction contained 4 bases not matched to a gene. Germline CDR1 SGHRS, CDR2 YFSETQ. The CDR3 is 18 amino acids. The CDR3 region is CASSLTSGRPTNTGELFF. In DNA, the CDR3 is TGCGCCAGCAGCTTGACTAGCGGGAGGCCGACGAACACCGGGGAGCTGTTTTTT.

The gene calls are TRBV3-1 and TRBJ2-7; D uncertain. V shed 0 bases and J shed 2 bases, with 5 bases lying between them. The CDR3 covers 13 residues. CDR1 LGHDT and CDR2 YNNKEL come from the germline V gene (reference sequence). CDR3 sequence: CASSQDWPYEQYF. CDR3 bases: TGTGCCAGCAGCCAAGATTGGCCCTACGAGCAGTACTTC.

This clonotype was detected ten times or more. J is TRBJ2-7 and V is TRBV7-2, with 9 bases aligning to TRBD2. This CDR3 spans 18 amino acids. The junction had 10 bases not matched to a gene; V was cut back by 0 bases and J by 1 base. Per germline, CDR1 SGHTA and CDR2 FQGNSA. The CDR3 loop is CASSLALGSGGRSYEQYF. CDR3 nucleotides: TGTGCCAGCAGCTTAGCGCTGGGTAGCGGGGGCCGTTCCTACGAGCAGTACTTC.

This clonotype was detected a few times. This rearrangement joins TRBV15 to TRBJ2-7; D not resolved. V dropped 1 base and J dropped 0 bases, with 10 bases sitting between them. This CDR3 has 15 residues. Looked up from germline, CDR1 is LNHNV and CDR2 is YYDKDF (reference sequence). The CDR3 region is CATSRGATSSYEQYF. CDR3 nucleotides: TGTGCCACCAGCAGAGGGGCGACGAGCTCCTACGAGCAGTACTTC.

This clonotype turned up a few times. The CDR3 is CASSQLKGALMNTEAFF. CDR3 in DNA: TGCGCCAGCAGTCAATTGAAGGGGGCGTTAATGAACACTGAAGCTTTCTTT. V gene TRBV23-1 combines with J gene TRBJ1-1; 7 nucleotides line up with TRBD1. TRBV23-1 is recorded as an ORF, its role being uncertain. The CDR3 consists of 17 residues. Trimming took 1 base from V and 0 from J; bases not matched to a gene: 8.

The chain uses TRBV6-5 and TRBJ2-5; D remains unclear. The CDR3 contains 15 residues. Trimming shortened V by 6 bases and J by 5 bases, and 19 bases separated the two germline ends. Germline loops: CDR1 MNHEY, CDR2 SVGAGI. CDR3 nucleotides: TGTGCCAGCAGGTTCATAGGCCCCAAGGAGGAGACCCAGTACTTC. Protein: CASRFIGPKEETQYF.

The rearrangement joins TRBV7-8 to TRBJ2-5; 9 bases line up with TRBD2. CDR1 and CDR2 from the germline V gene are SGHVS and FQNEAQ. The CDR3 extends over 14 amino acids. After removal of 5 bases from V and 10 bases from J, the junction contained 11 bases not matched to a gene. The CDR3 bases are TGTGCCAGCAGCCGACCCGGGACTAGCAGGGGCCAGTACTTC. Translation: CASSRPGTSRGQYF.

The table lists this clonotype with a few counts. The V call is TRBV20-1, the J call TRBJ1-2; 7 positions match TRBD1. The CDR3 length is 15 residues. J gave up 6 bases and V 3 bases, and 13 bases lay outside the gene matches. Germline V gene data show CDR1 as DFQATT and CDR2 as SNEGSKA (reference sequence). As DNA, the CDR3 is TGCAGTGCTAGTGACGTACGCAGGGGGATGGATGGCTACACCTTC. It codes for CSASDVRRGMDGYTF.